A single T cell receptor (beta chain) is shown here with its context. Antigen unknown. This sample stems from a study of graft-versus-host responses after intestinal transplantation. Study-level background: All of the recipients had induction that used anti-thymocyte globulin, then tacrolimus and steroids for two to three years. Study conclusions and caveats: Patients who carried graft-donor T cell macrochimerism also had high graft-versus-host to host-versus-graft clonal ratios in their allografts. GvH clones surfaced in recipient marrow, some emerging earlier in ileum or blood. Early post-transplant HvG declines showed an association with peak circulating GvH clone levels.

Profiled with immunoSEQ multiplex PCR; TCRdb holds only in-frame clones, not every one. The sample has under 55,000 clones; around 90% are singletons. Trimming shortened V by 0 bases and J by 7 bases, and 4 bases separated the two germline ends. This CDR3 comprises 12 residues. Germline lookup yields CDR1 MDHEN and CDR2 SYDVKM. The sequencing here drew on PBMCs, taken 524 days after transplant. The sequence derives from a human patient who received an intestinal transplant, so some T cells may come from the graft donor. The V call is TRBV28, the J call TRBJ2-1; D is undetermined. CDR3 in DNA: TGTGCCAGCAGTTTATGGGGGAATGAGCAGTTCTTC. This codes for CASSLWGNEQFF.